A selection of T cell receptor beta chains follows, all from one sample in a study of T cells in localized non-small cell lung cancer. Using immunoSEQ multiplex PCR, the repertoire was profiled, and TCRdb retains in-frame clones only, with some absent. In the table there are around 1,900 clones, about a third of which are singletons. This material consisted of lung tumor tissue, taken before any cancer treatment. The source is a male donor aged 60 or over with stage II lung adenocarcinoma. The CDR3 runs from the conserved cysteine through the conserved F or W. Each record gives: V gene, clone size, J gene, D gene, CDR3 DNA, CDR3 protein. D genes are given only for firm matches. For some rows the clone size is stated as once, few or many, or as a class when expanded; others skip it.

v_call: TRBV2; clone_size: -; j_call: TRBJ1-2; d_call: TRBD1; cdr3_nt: TGTGCCAGCAGTGTTCGGCCGGACAGGGCCTATGGCTACACCTTC; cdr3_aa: CASSVRPDRAYGYTF
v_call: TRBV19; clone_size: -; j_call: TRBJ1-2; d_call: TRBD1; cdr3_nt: TGTGCCAGTAGAACGACAGGGGCCCTATATGGCTACACCTTC; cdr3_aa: CASRTTGALYGYTF
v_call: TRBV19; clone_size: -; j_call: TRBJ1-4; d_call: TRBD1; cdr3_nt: TGTGCCAGTAGTACCCCGGGGGGGACAGGGTATTTT; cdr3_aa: CASSTPGGTGYF
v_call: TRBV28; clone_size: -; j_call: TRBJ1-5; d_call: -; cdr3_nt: TGTGCCAGCGATGTAACAGGGATGTCCCAGCATTTT; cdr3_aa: CASDVTGMSQHF
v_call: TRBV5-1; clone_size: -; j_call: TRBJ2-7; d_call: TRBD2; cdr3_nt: TGCGCCAGCAGCCTCCTAGGGGGGACTAGCGGGAGAGGTGGAGAGCAGTACTTC; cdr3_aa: CASSLLGGTSGRGGEQYF
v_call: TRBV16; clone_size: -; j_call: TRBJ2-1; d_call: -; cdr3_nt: TGTGCCAGCAGCCAATCGAGAGGCCTCCACTCCTACAATGAGCAGTTCTTC; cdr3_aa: CASSQSRGLHSYNEQFF
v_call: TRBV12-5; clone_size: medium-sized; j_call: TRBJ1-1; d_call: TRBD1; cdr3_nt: TGTGCCAGCAATACAGGGGTCGGTGAAGCTTTCTTT; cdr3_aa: CASNTGVGEAFF
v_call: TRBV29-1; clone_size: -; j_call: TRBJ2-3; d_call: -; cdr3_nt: TGCAGCGTTGACAGGGGAGCGATAGATACGCAGTATTTT; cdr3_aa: CSVDRGAIDTQYF
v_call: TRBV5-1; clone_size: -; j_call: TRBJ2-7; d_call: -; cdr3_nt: TGCGCCAGCAGCTTGGCCTCAGGTGACGGACTCTACGAGCAGTACTTC; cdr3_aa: CASSLASGDGLYEQYF
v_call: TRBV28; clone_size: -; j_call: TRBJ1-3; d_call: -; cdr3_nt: TGTGCCAGCAGTTCTACGGGGTTGGGAAACACCATATATTTT; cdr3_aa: CASSSTGLGNTIYF
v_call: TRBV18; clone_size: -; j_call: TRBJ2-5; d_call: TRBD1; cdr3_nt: TGTGCCAGCTCACCCAGGGGGCAAGAGACCCAGTACTTC; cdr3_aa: CASSPRGQETQYF
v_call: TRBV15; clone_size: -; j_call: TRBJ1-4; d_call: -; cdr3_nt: TGTGCCACCAGCACCCGGGAAGGGTTAGGAAAACTGTTTTTT; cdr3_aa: CATSTREGLGKLFF
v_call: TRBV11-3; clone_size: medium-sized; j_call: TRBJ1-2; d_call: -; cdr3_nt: TGTGCCAGCAGCTCCCGAGGGGGGGCCGATAACTATGGCTACACCTTC; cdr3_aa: CASSSRGGADNYGYTF
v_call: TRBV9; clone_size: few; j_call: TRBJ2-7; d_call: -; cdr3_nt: TGTGCCAGCTCCCCGTCGAGCGCCGTCTACGAGCAGTACTTC; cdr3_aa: CASSPSSAVYEQYF
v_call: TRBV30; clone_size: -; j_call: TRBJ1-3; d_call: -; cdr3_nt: TGTGCCTGGAACAGCTTCTCTGGAAACACCATATATTTT; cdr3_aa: CAWNSFSGNTIYF
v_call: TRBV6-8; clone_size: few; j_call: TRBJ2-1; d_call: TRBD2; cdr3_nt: TGTGCCAGCAGGTCTGACAGCGGGAGTAGTAATGAGCAGTTCTTC; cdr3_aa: CASRSDSGSSNEQFF
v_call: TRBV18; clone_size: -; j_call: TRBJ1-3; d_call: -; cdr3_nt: TGTGCCAGCTCCTCACGAGAGAGCTCTGGAAACACCATATATTTT; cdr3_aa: CASSSRESSGNTIYF
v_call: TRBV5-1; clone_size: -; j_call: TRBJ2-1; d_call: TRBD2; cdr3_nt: TGCGCCAGCAGCCAGTTGGGACTAGCGGGAGCCTACAATGAGCAGTTCTTC; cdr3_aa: CASSQLGLAGAYNEQFF
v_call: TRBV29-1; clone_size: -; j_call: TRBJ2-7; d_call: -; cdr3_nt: TGCAGCGCTTCTAGATCTACCTACGAGCAGTACTTC; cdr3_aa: CSASRSTYEQYF
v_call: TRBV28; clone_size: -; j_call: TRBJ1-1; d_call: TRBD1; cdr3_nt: TGTGCCAGCAGCGATGGGGTGACAGGGGAGAGTATGAACACTGAAGCTTTCTTT; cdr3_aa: CASSDGVTGESMNTEAFF
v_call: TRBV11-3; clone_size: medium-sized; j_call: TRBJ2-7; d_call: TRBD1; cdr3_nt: TGTGCCAGCAGCCACAGGTTCCGGGACAGTGGAATATACGAGCAGTACTTC; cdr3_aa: CASSHRFRDSGIYEQYF
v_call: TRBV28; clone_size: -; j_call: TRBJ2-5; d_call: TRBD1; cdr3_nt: TGTGCCAGCAGTAGAAGACAGGGTCAGACCCAGTACTTC; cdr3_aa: CASSRRQGQTQYF
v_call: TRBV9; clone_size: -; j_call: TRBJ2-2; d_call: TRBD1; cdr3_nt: TGTGCCAGCAACGGACAGGGGAACACCGGGGAGCTGTTTTTT; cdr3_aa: CASNGQGNTGELFF
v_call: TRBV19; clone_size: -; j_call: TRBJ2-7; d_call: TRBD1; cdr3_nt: TGTGCCAGTAGTAAGGGACAGGGCTACGAGCAGTACTTC; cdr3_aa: CASSKGQGYEQYF
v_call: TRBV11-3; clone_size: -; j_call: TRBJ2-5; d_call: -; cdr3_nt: TGTGCCAGCACTGGGGCCAGGGGCATAGAGACCCAGTACTTC; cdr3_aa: CASTGARGIETQYF
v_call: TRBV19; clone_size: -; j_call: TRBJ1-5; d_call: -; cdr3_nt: TGTGCCAGTAGTATAGATCAACCCGGGTGGAAGCCCCAGCATTTT; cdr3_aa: CASSIDQPGWKPQHF
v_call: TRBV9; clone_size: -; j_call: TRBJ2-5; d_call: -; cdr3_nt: TGTGCCAGCACCCTTCGAGGCACCACACAAGAGACCCAGTACTTC; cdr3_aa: CASTLRGTTQETQYF
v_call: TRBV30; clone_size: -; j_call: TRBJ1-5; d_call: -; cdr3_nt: TGTGCCTGGAGTGTTGCAGGGGCATCTCACAATCAGCCCCAGCATTTT; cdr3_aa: CAWSVAGASHNQPQHF
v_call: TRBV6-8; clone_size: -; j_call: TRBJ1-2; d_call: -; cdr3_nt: TGTGCCAGCAGATTAAACCAGGGGTCTAACTATGGCTACACCTTC; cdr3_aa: CASRLNQGSNYGYTF
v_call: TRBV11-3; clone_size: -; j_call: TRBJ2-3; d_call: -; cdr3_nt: TGTGCCAGCAGCTTTGGGAGACAGGGAGGAACAGATACGCAGTATTTT; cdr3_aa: CASSFGRQGGTDTQYF
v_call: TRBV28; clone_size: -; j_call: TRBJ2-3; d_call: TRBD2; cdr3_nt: TGTGCCAGCAGTGCACCCGGGAGGGGGGATACGCAGTATTTT; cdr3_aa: CASSAPGRGDTQYF
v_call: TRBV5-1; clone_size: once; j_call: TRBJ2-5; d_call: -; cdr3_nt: TGCGCCAGCAGCTTGGGGGGGACATCCAAGAGGACCCAGTACTTC; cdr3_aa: CASSLGGTSKRTQYF
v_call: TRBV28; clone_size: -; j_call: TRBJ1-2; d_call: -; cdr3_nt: TGTGCCAGCAGACAATCGGGGACCGGGGACACCTTC; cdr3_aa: CASRQSGTGDTF
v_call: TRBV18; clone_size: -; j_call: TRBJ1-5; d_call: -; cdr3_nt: TGTGCCAGCTCACCACCCAGCCAAACAGGGAGGAATCAGCCCCAGCATTTT; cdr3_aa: CASSPPSQTGRNQPQHF
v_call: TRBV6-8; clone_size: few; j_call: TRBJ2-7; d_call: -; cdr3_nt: TGTGCCAGCAGAAAGGACAGTGGCTACGAGCAGTACTTC; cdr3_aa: CASRKDSGYEQYF
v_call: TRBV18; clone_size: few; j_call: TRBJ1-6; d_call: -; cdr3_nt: TGTGCCAGCTCACCGGGGGGGCAGGATTCACCCCTCCACTTT; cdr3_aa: CASSPGGQDSPLHF
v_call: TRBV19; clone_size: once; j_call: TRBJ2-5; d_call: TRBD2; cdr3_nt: TGTGCCAGTAGTCCCGGGACTAACAAAGAGACCCAGTACTTC; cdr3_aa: CASSPGTNKETQYF
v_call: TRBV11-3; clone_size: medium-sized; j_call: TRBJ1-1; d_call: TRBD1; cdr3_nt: TGTGCCAGCAGCTTAACTTGGGACAGTATTGAAGCTTTCTTT; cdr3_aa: CASSLTWDSIEAFF
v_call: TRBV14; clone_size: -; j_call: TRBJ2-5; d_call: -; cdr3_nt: TGTGCCAGCAGCCGACACTTTCAAGAGACCCAGTACTTC; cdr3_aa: CASSRHFQETQYF
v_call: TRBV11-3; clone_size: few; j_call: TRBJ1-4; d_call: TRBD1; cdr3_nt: TGTGCCAGCAGCTTGGCCGGGGCAGGGGGTGAAAAACTGTTTTTT; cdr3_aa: CASSLAGAGGEKLFF
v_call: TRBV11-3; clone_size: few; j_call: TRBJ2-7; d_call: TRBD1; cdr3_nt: TGTGCCAGCAGCTTAGACCCGGGACAGTCATACGAGCAGTACTTC; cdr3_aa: CASSLDPGQSYEQYF
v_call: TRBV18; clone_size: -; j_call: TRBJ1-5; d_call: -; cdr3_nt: TGTGCCAGCTCACCAAAAGTGGGGGCTGGTCAGCCCCAGCATTTT; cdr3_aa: CASSPKVGAGQPQHF
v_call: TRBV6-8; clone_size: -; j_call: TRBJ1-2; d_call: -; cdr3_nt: TGTGCCAGCACTCTGGGGAAAGGGTGGGGCTATGGCTACACCTTC; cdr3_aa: CASTLGKGWGYGYTF
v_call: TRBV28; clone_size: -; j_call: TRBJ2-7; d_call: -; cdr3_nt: TGTGCCAGCAGCAACCCTCGGGGGGCCATGAACTTC; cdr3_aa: CASSNPRGAMNF
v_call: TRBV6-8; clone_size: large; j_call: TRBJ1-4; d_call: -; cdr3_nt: TGTGCCAGCCAAGGGGGGATATATGAAAAACTGTTTTTT; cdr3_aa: CASQGGIYEKLFF
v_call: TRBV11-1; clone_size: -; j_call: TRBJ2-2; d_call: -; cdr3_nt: TGTGCCAGCAGCTTAGGCGTCGGGGGCACCGGGGAGCTGTTTTTT; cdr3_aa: CASSLGVGGTGELFF
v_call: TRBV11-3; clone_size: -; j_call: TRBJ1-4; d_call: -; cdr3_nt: TGTGCCAGCGGCCCGGCGAGGGAGCTTGAAAAACTGTTTTTT; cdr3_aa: CASGPARELEKLFF
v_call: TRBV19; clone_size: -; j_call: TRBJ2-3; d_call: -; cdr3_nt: TGTGCCAGTAGTTCACTGGGCACCTCGCAGTATTTT; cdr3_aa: CASSSLGTSQYF
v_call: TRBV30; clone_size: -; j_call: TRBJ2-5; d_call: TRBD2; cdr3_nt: TGTGCCTCCACTAGCGGGAGCGGGGGTTATGAGACCCAGTACTTC; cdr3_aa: CASTSGSGGYETQYF
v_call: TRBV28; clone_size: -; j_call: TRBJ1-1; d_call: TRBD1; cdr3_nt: TGTGCCAGCAGACCCAAACCCTTTGCCGTCCCGGGACAGGGGAACACTGAAGCTTTCTTT; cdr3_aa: CASRPKPFAVPGQGNTEAFF
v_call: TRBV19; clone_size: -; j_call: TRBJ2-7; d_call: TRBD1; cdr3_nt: TGTGCCAGTAGTGCCGGGACAGCAGTCTACGAGCAGTACTTC; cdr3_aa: CASSAGTAVYEQYF
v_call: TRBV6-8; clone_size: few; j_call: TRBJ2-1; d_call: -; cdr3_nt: TGTGCCAGCAGTTTAGACACCTACAATGAGCAGTTCTTC; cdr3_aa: CASSLDTYNEQFF
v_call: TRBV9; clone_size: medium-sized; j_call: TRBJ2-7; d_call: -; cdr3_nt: TGTGCCAGCAGTGCATGGGAGGCGGCCTCCTACGAGCAGTACTTC; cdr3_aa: CASSAWEAASYEQYF
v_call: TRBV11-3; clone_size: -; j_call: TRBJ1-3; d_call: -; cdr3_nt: TGTGCCAGCAGCACGACAGGTTCCCGTGGAAACACCATATATTTT; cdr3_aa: CASSTTGSRGNTIYF
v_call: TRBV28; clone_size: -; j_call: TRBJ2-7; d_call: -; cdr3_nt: TGTGCCACCTACGAGGGGGGTTCCTACGAGCAGTACTTC; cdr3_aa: CATYEGGSYEQYF